The 13 T cell receptor beta chains below all came from one sample that was sequenced in a study of T-cell reconstitution after alpha-beta-depleted transplantation in children. The TCRbeta library incorporated unique molecular identifiers. TCRdb itself ran the PCR reads through MiXCR, one entry per CDR3 protein. The sample lists about 830,000 distinct CDR3 sequences, roughly 15% seen once, with around 5% in the top ten. The sample was PBMCs, mostly from graft donor cells, taken 360 days after TCRalphabeta/CD19-depleted stem cell transplant. Receptor source: a male patient between 5 and 17 years old who had a stem cell transplant for acute lymphoblastic leukemia, so the T cells may come from the graft donor.

In its sample, this clonotype was seen many times. V and J are TRBV4-2 and TRBJ2-7; possibly TRBD1 or TRBD2 for D (5 bases each). Trimming pared 1 base from V and 4 bases from J, leaving 11 bases between. CDR1 is LGHNA, CDR2 YNFKEQ, per germline. The CDR3 covers 14 residues. CDR3 bases: TGTGCCAGCAGCCAAGGAGGGACGGGTTACGAGCAGTACTTC. This codes for CASSQGGTGYEQYF.

J is TRBJ2-1 and V is TRBV7-9; D unresolved. The V gene lost 6 bases and the J gene lost 2 bases, with 14 bases spanning the gap. The CDR3 totals 15 residues. Per germline, CDR1 SEHNR and CDR2 FQNEAQ (reference sequence). The CDR3 here is CASSPRVQPYNEQFF. The CDR3 bases are TGTGCCAGCAGTCCTAGGGTTCAACCCTACAATGAGCAGTTCTTC.

This clonotype was found many times. This sequence joins TRBV5-1 and TRBJ1-5, with D tentatively TRBD1 (5 bases). CDR3 length: 15 residues. The V and J ends lost 0 bases and 4 bases respectively, with 11 bases between them. Per germline, CDR1 SGHRS and CDR2 YFSETQ. The DNA for the CDR3 is TGCGCCAGCAGCTTGGGTTGGGGCCTGAATCAGCCCCAGCATTTT. It yields the protein CASSLGWGLNQPQHF.

This chain links TRBV12-3 or TRBV12-4 with TRBJ2-1; TRBD2 agrees at 12 bases. CDR3 length: 16 residues. V gave up 3 bases and J gave up 7 bases; unmatched junction bases: 7. This CDR3 reads CASSFHSTSGRNEQFF. CDR3 nucleotide sequence: TGTGCCAGCAGTTTTCATTCGACTAGCGGGAGAAATGAGCAGTTCTTC.

This clonotype was observed a single time. The chain couples TRBV7-8 to TRBJ2-4; 9 bases map to TRBD1. CDR1 is SGHVS, CDR2 FQNEAQ, per germline. J lost 1 base, V lost 6 bases, and 10 bases had no gene match. CDR3 length: 17 residues. CDR3 sequence: CASSGQGYALAKNIQYF. The DNA for the CDR3 is TGTGCCAGCAGTGGACAGGGGTACGCGTTGGCCAAAAACATTCAGTACTTC.

The gene calls are TRBV18 and TRBJ2-3; TRBD1 is a possible D gene (5 bases). Between the trimmed V and J ends, which lost 0 bases and 2 bases, there was a span of 15 bases. Germline CDR1 is KGHSH and CDR2 is LQKENI. CDR3 length: 17 amino acids. The CDR3 region is CASSPPTGSPYTDTQYF. The CDR3 DNA reads as TGTGCCAGCTCACCACCTACAGGATCGCCCTACACAGATACGCAGTATTTT.

This clonotype was observed a few times. J is TRBJ2-7 and V is TRBV6-1; tentatively, D is TRBD1 (5 bases). The V end was cut by 8 bases, the J end by 4 bases, with 15 bases between. Looked up from germline, CDR1 is MNHNS and CDR2 is SASEGT. The length of the CDR3 is 13 residues. Here the CDR3 DNA reads TGTGCCAGCGGTATCCAGGGTCCGTACGAGCAGTACTTC. Protein sequence: CASGIQGPYEQYF.

This chain connects TRBV27 to TRBJ2-1; a weak D match, TRBD2 (6 bases). The CDR3 is 17 residues long. V was trimmed by 10 bases and J by 4 bases, leaving 26 bases between them. Per the germline V gene, CDR1 is MNHEY and CDR2 is SMNVEV (reference sequence). DNA of the CDR3: TGTGCCACCAAGTTTGGCGGGGCGGTTGGGTGGTACAATGAGCAGTTCTTC. Its translation is CATKFGGAVGWYNEQFF.

This clonotype was counted many times. The gene calls are TRBV5-1 and TRBJ2-6, with D unresolved. The CDR3 is 16 residues long. The V gene lost 3 bases and the J gene lost 0 bases, with 10 bases spanning the gap. The germline gives CDR1 SGHRS, CDR2 YFSETQ. The CDR3 reads CASSSDAISGANVLTF. The CDR3 DNA reads as TGCGCCAGCAGCTCGGACGCCATCTCTGGGGCCAACGTCCTGACTTTC.

The chain combines TRBV5-1 with TRBJ2-1; 16 nucleotides match TRBD2. Germline lookup yields CDR1 SGHRS and CDR2 YFSETQ. The J segment lost 6 bases and the V segment lost 0 bases, leaving 6 bases of the junction unmatched. The CDR3 is 18 amino acids. The chain's CDR3 is CASSLGGLAGGARNEQFF. For the CDR3, the DNA is TGCGCCAGCAGCTTGGGGGGACTAGCGGGAGGGGCACGCAATGAGCAGTTCTTC.

The chain joins TRBV5-1 to TRBJ1-2; TRBD1 might be the D (5 bases). CDR3 length: 13 residues. Germline values: CDR1 SGHRS, CDR2 YFSETQ. V dropped 1 base and J dropped 8 bases, with 12 bases sitting between them. DNA of the CDR3: TGCGCCAGCAGCTTGTGGGAAGAGGGGGGCTACACCTTC. Translated: CASSLWEEGGYTF.

This clonotype has a handful of counts. The chain recombines TRBV5-1 with TRBJ2-1, with a tentative D call TRBD2 (5 bases). V was shortened by 5 bases and J by 7 bases, with 16 bases between the two germline ends. The CDR3 runs 14 residues. Germline CDR1 and CDR2: SGHRS and YFSETQ. As DNA, the CDR3 is TGCGCCAGCAGAGGCACCGGGGTGTCGAATGAGCAGTTCTTC. Amino acids: CASRGTGVSNEQFF. Variable domain in full (rest from reference TRBV5-1 and TRBJ2-1): KAGVTQTPRYLIKTRGQQVTLSCSPISGHRSVSWYQQTPGQGLQFLFEYFSETQRNKGNFPGRFSGRQFSNSRSEMNVSTLELGDSALYLCASRGTGVSNEQFFGPGTRLTVL.

The chain carries TRBV6-1 and TRBJ2-7; D uncertain. Germline CDR1 is MNHNS and CDR2 is SASEGT. There are 16 residues in the CDR3. V lost 6 bases and J 7 bases, leaving 25 bases between the germline ends. The CDR3 protein is CASSPQATTGSGEQYF. The CDR3 DNA follows: TGTGCCAGCAGCCCCCAGGCAACGACGGGCTCCGGTGAGCAGTACTTC.